This T cell receptor (beta chain) is from a study of blood T cell dynamics during melanoma immunotherapy. Overall study results and limits: At W3, later disease-control patients showed bifurcated PBMC repertoire changes, unlike progressors.

This CDR3 comprises 16 residues. V dropped 10 bases and J dropped 7; count of bases not matched to a gene: 16. Germline V gene lookup returns CDR1 MNHNY and CDR2 SVGAGI (reference sequence). The assay was immunoSEQ multiplex PCR, and TCRdb's table has in-frame clones only and misses some. The data hold 11,000 or so clones, with roughly 88% observed a single time. The time point is: week 3, after first cycle of checkpoint inhibitor. Patients had no prior systemic cancer treatment, immunosuppressants or other active cancers. This clone was detected once. Its specificity is not known. The specimen was blood, collected from a patient treated with checkpoint blockade. The sequence was obtained from a human donor with melanoma. The V call is TRBV6-6, the J call TRBJ2-2; 9 bases match TRBD2. The CDR3 sequence is CATEKGSGGPGGELFF. The CDR3 DNA reads TGTGCCACCGAAAAGGGAAGCGGGGGGCCGGGCGGGGAGCTGTTTTTT.